This TCR beta chain came from a study of human T cells and chemical hapten exposure. This clonotype showed up many times. V lost 2 bases and J 3 bases, leaving 4 bases between the germline ends. The CDR3 has 12 amino acids. Germline CDR1 is MDHEN and CDR2 is SYDVKM. The time point was: healthy volunteer bleed at 6 weeks. Total RNA was isolated from unfractionated whole blood. MiXCR was run by TCRdb on the RACE reads, yielding one entry per CDR3 protein. The table includes about 47,000 distinct CDR3 sequences, about 3.5% detected once. This TCR was recovered from a human donor in good health. Some clones in this sample may be carry-over from other donors' samples. The chain has TRBV28 and TRBJ1-2; D uncertain. The specimen sequenced was whole blood. CDR3 in amino acids: CASSLEHYGYTF. CDR3 bases: TGTGCCAGCAGTTTAGAACACTATGGCTACACCTTC.